These 11 T cell receptor beta chains were all obtained from the same sample, sequenced in a study of blood T cell repertoires in COVID-19. Data came from immunoSEQ multiplex PCR; TCRdb stores just in-frame clones and leaves some out. The data contain roughly 200,000 clones, around 87% of them singletons. The sequencing sample was made of peripheral blood. All receptors derive from a man aged 55 to 70 who had recovered from COVID-19.

This chain links TRBV27 with TRBJ1-2; D uncertain. Per germline, CDR1 MNHEY and CDR2 SMNVEV (reference sequence). Deletions cut 2 bases from V and 5 bases from J, with 12 bases between. The CDR3 has 14 amino acids. The CDR3 loop is CASSLRHRLYGYTF. The CDR3 region has the DNA TGTGCCAGCAGTTTAAGACATCGTCTATATGGCTACACCTTC.

V is TRBV10-2 and J is TRBJ2-7; TRBD1 is a possible D gene (5 bases). The CDR3 spans 14 residues. V was pared by 7 bases and J by 0 bases, with 13 bases between. The germline gives CDR1 WSHSY, CDR2 SAAADI. This CDR3 is CASNEQGHSYEQYF. The CDR3, as DNA: TGCGCCAGCAACGAGCAGGGCCACTCCTACGAGCAGTACTTC.

The chain couples TRBV9 to TRBJ2-2, with 9 positions matching TRBD2. Per germline, CDR1 SGDLS and CDR2 YYNGEE. The V segment lost 0 bases and the J segment 4 bases; nucleotides outside the gene matches: 4. This CDR3 region has 16 residues. The chain's CDR3 is CASSVGAGGATGELFF. Written as DNA, the CDR3 is TGTGCCAGCAGCGTAGGAGCGGGAGGTGCCACCGGGGAGCTGTTTTTT.

The chain employs TRBV5-4 and TRBJ1-2, with 7 nucleotides matching TRBD1. This CDR3 is built from 15 residues. Trimming took 4 bases from V and 2 from J; bases not matched to a gene: 8. The V gene's germline CDR1 is SGHNT and CDR2 YYREEE (reference sequence). The CDR3: CASSPPGQLNYGYTF. The CDR3 coding sequence is TGTGCCAGCAGCCCCCCGGGACAGTTAAACTATGGCTACACCTTC.

In its sample, this clone was seen once. This sequence joins TRBV29-1 and TRBJ2-3; 8 bases are shared with TRBD1. Germline values: CDR1 SQVTM, CDR2 ANQGSEA. V shed 6 bases and J 3 bases; nucleotides not matched to a gene: 8. This CDR3 contains 14 residues. CDR3 in amino acids: CSVLGQGLTDTQYF. CDR3 DNA sequence: TGCAGCGTGTTAGGACAGGGTTTAACAGATACGCAGTATTTT.

The gene calls are TRBV11-2 and TRBJ2-2; D is unresolved. V was shortened by 5 bases and J by 2 bases, with 6 bases between the two germline ends. Looked up from germline, CDR1 is SGHAT and CDR2 is FQNNGV. This CDR3 region has 13 residues. The CDR3 region is CASSPGNTGELFF. The CDR3 DNA is TGTGCCAGCAGCCCCGGTAACACCGGGGAGCTGTTTTTT.

V and J are TRBV11-1 and TRBJ2-3; 7 bases are shared with TRBD1. Germline V gene data show CDR1 as SGHAT and CDR2 as FQDESV (reference sequence). The CDR3 is made up of 15 amino acids. Unmatched junction bases numbered 7, after V lost 5 bases and J lost 2 bases. CDR3 DNA: TGTGCCAGCAGCCAGCGACAGGGAGACACAGATACGCAGTATTTT. Protein product: CASSQRQGDTDTQYF.

The chain links TRBV12-3 or TRBV12-4 to TRBJ2-4; 11 bases align to TRBD2. V trimming: 6 bases; J trimming: 6 bases; junction bases outside the gene matches: 1. The CDR3 is made up of 13 amino acids. The CDR3 nucleotides read TGTGCCAGCAGGGGGACTAGCGGAAACATTCAGTACTTC. Its protein is CASRGTSGNIQYF.

The V call is TRBV27, the J call TRBJ1-2; 9 bases fit TRBD1. Germline CDR1 reads MNHEY; CDR2 reads SMNVEV (reference sequence). V was pared by 5 bases and J by 8 bases, with 12 bases of the junction left unmatched. This CDR3 region has 15 residues. CDR3 sequence: CASSAMGQGLAGYTF. CDR3 nucleotides: TGTGCCAGCAGTGCAATGGGACAGGGTCTAGCGGGCTACACCTTC.

V is TRBV30 and J is TRBJ2-5; 14 positions agree with TRBD2. The CDR3 covers 16 residues. V gave up 6 bases and J gave up 6 bases; unmatched junction bases: 12. The germline V gene encodes CDR1 GTSNPN and CDR2 SVGIG (reference sequence). CDR3 DNA sequence: TGTGCCTGCAGAAACGGAGGACTAGCGGGAGGCAAGACCCAGTACTTC. It is translated as CACRNGGLAGGKTQYF.

The J gene is TRBJ2-1, the V gene TRBV6-5; D is unclear. The CDR3 has 13 amino acids. Trimming took off 7 bases at V and 4 bases at J, with 11 bases between the two ends. CDR1 and CDR2 (germline): MNHEY, SVGAGI. The CDR3 reads CASTVARYNEQFF. The CDR3 DNA is TGTGCCAGCACGGTAGCTCGGTACAATGAGCAGTTCTTC.